A selection of T cell receptor beta chains follows, all from one sample in a study of OX40 agonist ivuxolimab in advanced cancers. Produced via immunoSEQ multiplex PCR; TCRdb's table is partial and in-frame only. This table holds tens of thousands of clones, roughly 94% found once. Source: CD4+ or CD8+ T cells sorted from blood, taken in a trial of the OX40 agonist ivuxolimab. The receptors here all came from an adult with an advanced solid tumor such as melanoma, head and neck, liver or kidney cancer. Each CDR3 is given with its conserved first and last residue. The order of the fields is J gene, V gene, CDR3 protein.

J gene: TRBJ2-1; V gene: TRBV2; CDR3 protein: CASREFEQFF
J gene: TRBJ1-1; V gene: TRBV14; CDR3 protein: CASSLGWGDGVYTEAFF
J gene: TRBJ2-1; V gene: TRBV27; CDR3 protein: CASSLSTGPDNEQFF
J gene: TRBJ2-7; V gene: TRBV28; CDR3 protein: CASSHSGQLSYEQYF
J gene: TRBJ1-1; V gene: TRBV7-9; CDR3 protein: CASSPRGAGGLNDEAFF
J gene: TRBJ2-7; V gene: TRBV6-5; CDR3 protein: CASSEGEYSYEQYF
J gene: TRBJ1-2; V gene: TRBV6-1; CDR3 protein: CASSEIWGGYGYTF
J gene: TRBJ1-5; V gene: TRBV27; CDR3 protein: CASSRTGAYGQPQHF
J gene: TRBJ1-6; V gene: TRBV4-3; CDR3 protein: CASSQDMSIDPLFSSYNSPLHF
J gene: TRBJ2-3; V gene: TRBV15; CDR3 protein: CATSKRLAGGQSDTQYF
J gene: TRBJ2-5; V gene: TRBV27; CDR3 protein: CASSAYRGVETQYF
J gene: TRBJ2-3; V gene: TRBV6-4; CDR3 protein: CASSDPKRTSTDTQYF
J gene: TRBJ2-3; V gene: TRBV9; CDR3 protein: CASSVEVSTSPTDTQYF
J gene: TRBJ2-1; V gene: TRBV4-1; CDR3 protein: CASSPGTTRHEQFF
J gene: TRBJ1-6; V gene: TRBV30; CDR3 protein: CAWSVGQYNSPLHF
J gene: TRBJ1-5; V gene: TRBV19; CDR3 protein: CASSMGSNQPQHF
J gene: NA; V gene: TRBV27; CDR3 protein: CASSRRDGAYEQYF
J gene: TRBJ2-3; V gene: TRBV27; CDR3 protein: CATGTPSTQYF
J gene: TRBJ2-5; V gene: TRBV14; CDR3 protein: CASSQEQGWETQYF
J gene: TRBJ2-7; V gene: TRBV11-2; CDR3 protein: CASSPDGTYEQYF
J gene: TRBJ2-3; V gene: TRBV7-9; CDR3 protein: CASSLESTDTQYF
J gene: TRBJ2-1; V gene: TRBV19; CDR3 protein: CASSPPDRPYNEQFF
J gene: TRBJ1-3; V gene: TRBV19; CDR3 protein: CASSLIGGGAGNTIYF
J gene: TRBJ2-7; V gene: TRBV7-9; CDR3 protein: CASSLGTHEQYF
J gene: TRBJ1-2; V gene: TRBV6-5; CDR3 protein: CASSGSPTARDGYTF